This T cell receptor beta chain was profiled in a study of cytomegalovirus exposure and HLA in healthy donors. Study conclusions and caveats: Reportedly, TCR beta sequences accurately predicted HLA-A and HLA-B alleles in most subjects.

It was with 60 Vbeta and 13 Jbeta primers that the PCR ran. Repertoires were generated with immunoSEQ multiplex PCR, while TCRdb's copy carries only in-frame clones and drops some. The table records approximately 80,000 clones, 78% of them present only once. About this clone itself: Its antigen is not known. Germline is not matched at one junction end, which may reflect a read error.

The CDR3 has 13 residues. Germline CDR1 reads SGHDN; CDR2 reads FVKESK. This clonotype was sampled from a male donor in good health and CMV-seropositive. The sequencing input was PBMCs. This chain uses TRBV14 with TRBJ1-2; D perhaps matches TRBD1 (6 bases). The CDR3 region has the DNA TGTGCCAGCAGCCAAGATCGAGAGGACAGTTCACTTTTC. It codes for CASSQDREDSSLF.